The 30 T cell receptor beta chains reported below all come from one sample, sequenced in a study of blood T cell repertoires in COVID-19. Some clones are missing from TCRdb's copy, which holds only in-frame ones; the method was immunoSEQ multiplex PCR. This sample yields roughly 120,000 clones, of which more than 80% are seen a single time; approximately 5% belongs to the top ten. Input material: peripheral blood. These receptor sequences come from a woman aged 55-69 years with COVID-19, enrolled during active disease.

As for this clone: Germline is not matched at one junction end, which may reflect a read error. The chain uses TRBV7-9 and TRBJ2-3; 12 bases agree with TRBD2. The CDR3 loop spans 12 amino acids. Germline V gives CDR1 SEHNR, CDR2 FQNEAQ (reference sequence). Here the CDR3 reads CASSPGTSGPSF. Here the CDR3 DNA reads TGTGCCAGCAGCCCAGGGACTAGCGGGCCTTCTTTT.

The chain joins TRBV4-3 to TRBJ2-6; a weak D match, TRBD1 (5 bases). V shed 4 bases and J shed 5 bases, with 15 bases lying between them. This CDR3 is built from 16 residues. Germline V gene data show CDR1 as LGHNA and CDR2 as YSLEER. The CDR3: CASSPIGRAWANVLTF. Here the CDR3 DNA reads TGCGCCAGCAGCCCTATTGGCAGGGCCTGGGCCAACGTCCTGACTTTC.

The chain combines TRBV7-2 with TRBJ1-2; D gene uncertain. This CDR3 comprises 16 residues. Germline lookup yields CDR1 SGHTA and CDR2 FQGNSA. Deletions cut 3 bases from V and 4 bases from J, with 18 bases between. The CDR3 protein is CASSFPGLVTSYGYTF. The CDR3 bases are TGTGCCAGCAGCTTCCCCGGTCTGGTAACCTCCTATGGCTACACCTTC. The entire variable domain, with the rest obtained from reference TRBV7-2 and TRBJ1-2, is as follows: GAGVSQSPSNKVTEKGKDVELRCDPISGHTALYWYRQSLGQGLEFLIYFQGNSAPDKSGLPSDRFSAERTGGSVSTLTIQRTQQEDSAVYLCASSFPGLVTSYGYTFGSGTRLTVV.

The chain joins TRBV6-5 to TRBJ2-3, with TRBD2 matching over 9 bases. CDR3 length: 15 residues. CDR1 MNHEY and CDR2 SVGAGI come from the germline V gene. V shed 2 bases and J 6 bases; nucleotides not matched to a gene: 6. The CDR3 coding sequence is TGTGCCAGCAGTTACGTCCGAACTAGCGGGGATACGCAGTATTTT. Its translation: CASSYVRTSGDTQYF.

V gene TRBV19 combines with J gene TRBJ1-1, with D possibly matching TRBD1 (6 bases). The CDR3 contains 15 residues. The ends were cut back, 4 bases at V and 5 bases at J, with 17 bases in the middle. Germline lookup yields CDR1 LNHDA and CDR2 SQIVND (reference sequence). The CDR3 loop reads CASSTPPGVGTEAFF. CDR3 bases: TGTGCCAGTAGTACGCCCCCAGGGGTAGGGACTGAAGCTTTCTTT. The entire variable domain, with the rest obtained from reference TRBV19 and TRBJ1-1, is as follows: DGGITQSPKYLFRKEGQNVTLSCEQNLNHDAMYWYRQDPGQGLRLIYYSQIVNDFQKGDIAEGYSVSREKKESFPLTVTSAQKNPTAFYLCASSTPPGVGTEAFFGQGTRLTVV.

A single count supports this clone. The CDR3 bases are TGTGCCAGCAGCTTGCTTGCAGGGGGTAACACTGAAGCTTTCTTT. Amino acid sequence: CASSLLAGGNTEAFF. This chain links TRBV7-3 with TRBJ1-1, with 7 bases fitting TRBD1. The germline gives CDR1 SGHTA, CDR2 FQGTGA. Trimming cost V 3 bases and J 2 bases; bases outside gene matches: 6. The CDR3 has 15 residues.

The rearrangement joins TRBV7-2 to TRBJ2-7, with D possibly TRBD1 on 6 matching bases. This CDR3 is built from 14 residues. Trimming cost V 3 bases and J 5 bases, with 14 bases left between them. Germline V gene lookup returns CDR1 SGHTA and CDR2 FQGNSA. In DNA, the CDR3 is TGTGCCAGCAGCTTGGGCAGGGGAACGGACGAGCAGTACTTC. Protein sequence: CASSLGRGTDEQYF.

The genes are TRBV25-1 and TRBJ1-6; D perhaps matches TRBD1 (5 bases). V lost 0 bases, J lost 5 bases, and 11 bases lay in between. CDR1 and CDR2 (germline): MGHDK, SYGVNS. This CDR3 is 16 amino acids long. The CDR3 region is CASSEYYGHHNSPLHF. The DNA of the CDR3 is TGTGCCAGCAGTGAATATTACGGACACCATAATTCACCCCTCCACTTT.

This clone has more than one count but fewer than ten. CDR3: CSASPGIYGYTF. DNA for the CDR3: TGCAGTGCTAGTCCAGGGATCTATGGCTACACCTTC. The chain uses TRBV20-1 and TRBJ1-2; TRBD1 is a possible D gene (5 bases). This CDR3 region has 12 residues. Germline CDR1 DFQATT, CDR2 SNEGSKA (reference sequence). The V gene lost 3 bases and the J gene lost 4 bases, with 9 bases spanning the gap.

This chain uses TRBV14 with TRBJ1-2; D is unclear. Trimming took 0 bases from V and 4 from J, leaving 15 bases between them. Germline V CDR1 and CDR2: SGHDN, FVKESK. This CDR3 has 16 residues. The DNA of the CDR3 is TGTGCCAGCAGCCAAGATCTAGGGAGAGGAGGCTATGGCTACACCTTC. This translates into CASSQDLGRGGYGYTF.

The V and J genes are TRBV3-1 (or the pseudogene TRBV3-2) and TRBJ2-7, with D perhaps matching TRBD1 (6 bases). The CDR3 contains 13 residues. Germline V gene sequence: CDR1 LGHDT, CDR2 YNNKEL (reference sequence). Trimming removed 2 bases at V and 5 bases at J, with 10 bases between. DNA for the CDR3: TGTGCCAGCAGCCAAACCCCAGGGGACGAGCAGTACTTC. Translation: CASSQTPGDEQYF.

This chain links TRBV2 with TRBJ1-6, with a possible D match to TRBD1 (6 bases). Germline lookup yields CDR1 SNHLY and CDR2 FYNNEI. Between the trimmed V and J ends, which lost 4 bases and 16 bases, there was a span of 8 bases. The CDR3 spans 10 residues. This chain's CDR3 is CASSGTVLHF. Written as DNA, the CDR3 is TGTGCCAGCAGTGGGACAGTACTCCACTTT.

The chain uses TRBV7-9 and TRBJ2-2; a possible D gene is TRBD1 (5 bases). With 6 bases removed from V and 7 bases from J, the gap between germline ends came to 21 bases. The germline V gene has CDR1 SEHNR and CDR2 FQNEAQ (reference sequence). This CDR3 is 16 amino acids long. The chain's CDR3 is CASSRTVRTSGGELFF. CDR3 nucleotides: TGTGCCAGCAGTCGTACGGTGAGGACATCTGGCGGGGAGCTGTTTTTT.

The chain combines TRBV7-6 with TRBJ1-4; 9 nucleotides line up with TRBD1. CDR1 SGHVS and CDR2 FNYEAQ come from the germline V gene. The V and J ends lost 3 bases and 8 bases, in that order; junction bases with no gene match: 10. This CDR3 comprises 16 residues. In nucleotides, the CDR3 is TGTGCCAGCAGCTTGAACGGACAGGGGATACGGGAAAAACTGTTTTTT. It codes for CASSLNGQGIREKLFF.

The chain is built from TRBV13 and TRBJ1-4; D is perhaps TRBD1 (6 bases). Germline values: CDR1 PRHDT, CDR2 FYEKMQ (reference sequence). The CDR3 extends over 12 amino acids. V was shortened by 7 bases and J by 8 bases, with 11 bases between the two germline ends. The DNA for the CDR3 is TGTGCCAGCAAGGGGGAAGGAGAAAAACTGTTTTTT. Amino acid sequence: CASKGEGEKLFF.

The gene calls are TRBV10-3 and TRBJ2-1, with TRBD1 matching 9 bases. The germline CDR1 and CDR2 sequences are ENHRY and SYGVKD. This CDR3 is 13 amino acids long. Trimming at V came to 10 bases and at J to 7 bases, leaving 8 bases not matched to a gene. DNA of the CDR3: TGTGCCACCAGGGACAGGGTGGGGAATGAGCAGTTCTTC. Translating it yields CATRDRVGNEQFF.

As DNA, the CDR3 is TGTGCCAGCAGGGGGACAGTAGGAGGCTACACCTTC. Translated: CASRGTVGGYTF. The rearrangement joins TRBV12-3 or TRBV12-4 to TRBJ1-2; 7 nucleotides match TRBD1. The CDR3 loop spans 12 amino acids. The junction had 6 bases not matched to a gene; V was cut back by 6 bases and J by 8 bases.

V and J are TRBV28 and TRBJ1-2; a possible D gene is TRBD1 (5 bases). This CDR3 is built from 12 residues. Germline CDR1 MDHEN, CDR2 SYDVKM. With 10 bases removed from V and 0 bases from J, the gap between germline ends came to 9 bases. The chain's CDR3 is CAIRGTNYGYTF. The CDR3 coding sequence is TGTGCCATTCGGGGGACTAACTATGGCTACACCTTC.

The chain recombines TRBV19 with TRBJ1-1, with TRBD1 identical over 7 bases. Germline values: CDR1 LNHDA, CDR2 SQIVND (reference sequence). The junction had 7 bases not matched to a gene; V was cut back by 5 bases and J by 1 base. This CDR3 comprises 15 residues. The CDR3 DNA follows: TGTGCCAGTAGTTTCCAGACAGGGTGGAACACTGAAGCTTTCTTT. Translating gives CASSFQTGWNTEAFF.

The chain is built from TRBV7-9 and TRBJ1-2, with a possible D match to TRBD1 (5 bases). CDR1 and CDR2 from the germline V gene are SEHNR and FQNEAQ (reference sequence). Between the trimmed V and J ends, which lost 2 bases and 8 bases, there was a span of 18 bases. The CDR3 runs to 15 residues. CDR3 DNA: TGTGCCAGCAGCTTACCCCCTTCTGGGACTTTAGGCTACACCTTC. It encodes CASSLPPSGTLGYTF. Drawing the rest from reference TRBV7-9 and TRBJ1-2, the complete variable domain is DTGVSQNPRHKITKRGQNVTFRCDPISEHNRLYWYRQTLGQGPEFLTYFQNEAQLEKSRLLSDRFSAERPKGSFSTLEIQRTEQGDSAMYLCASSLPPSGTLGYTFGSGTRLTVV.

The rearrangement uses TRBV5-1 and TRBJ2-1; D is perhaps TRBD1 (5 bases). Germline V gives CDR1 SGHRS, CDR2 YFSETQ. The CDR3 runs to 13 residues. The V end was cut by 0 bases, the J end by 10 bases, with 11 bases between. CDR3 in amino acids: CASSLADIKEQFF. In DNA, the CDR3 is TGCGCCAGCAGCTTGGCGGACATCAAAGAGCAGTTCTTC.

J is TRBJ1-6 and V is TRBV18; a possible D gene is TRBD1 (6 bases). The CDR3 spans 14 residues. CDR1 and CDR2 (germline): KGHSH, LQKENI. Trimming removed 3 bases from V and 8 bases from J, with 11 bases in between. The CDR3 sequence: CASSPGQGYSPLHF. In DNA, the CDR3 is TGTGCCAGCTCACCGGGGCAGGGGTATTCACCCCTCCACTTT. Filled out from reference TRBV18 and TRBJ1-6, the complete variable domain reads NAGVMQNPRHLVRRRGQEARLRCSPMKGHSHVYWYRQLPEEGLKFMVYLQKENIIDESGMPKERFSAEFPKEGPSILRIQQVVRGDSAAYFCASSPGQGYSPLHFGNGTRLTVT.

This clone turned up a few times. The chain is built from TRBV21-1 and TRBJ1-2. TRBV21-1 is designated a pseudogene. This CDR3 region has 17 residues. The CDR3 nucleotides read TGTGCCAGCAGCAAAGGGACTACGGGAGAAGCAGACTATGGCTACACCTTC. It encodes CASSKGTTGEADYGYTF.

V usage is TRBV2 and J usage is TRBJ2-1, with TRBD2 identical over 9 bases. Germline-derived CDR1 and CDR2 are SNHLY and FYNNEI. The CDR3 is 16 residues long. The V and J ends lost 5 bases and 12 bases, in that order; junction bases with no gene match: 17. CDR3 bases: TGTGCCAGCAGTTACGTTGAAGCGGGGGGTTACAATCGGCAGTTCTTC. Protein product: CASSYVEAGGYNRQFF.

The chain links TRBV19 to TRBJ1-3; tentative D call: TRBD1 (5 bases). V lost 3 bases, J lost 4 bases, and 10 bases lay in between. CDR3 size: 14 residues. Germline V CDR1 and CDR2: LNHDA, SQIVND (reference sequence). The CDR3 reads CASSIVQAGNTIYF. In DNA form, the CDR3 reads TGTGCCAGTAGTATTGTACAGGCGGGAAACACCATATATTTT.

The CDR3 bases are TGTGCCAGTAGTATGGGGCAAGACACTGAAGCTTTCTTT. Translated: CASSMGQDTEAFF. V is TRBV19 and J is TRBJ1-1; a weak D match, TRBD1 (5 bases). Deletions cut 3 bases from V and 3 bases from J, with 8 bases between. The CDR3 loop spans 13 amino acids. CDR1 and CDR2 from the germline V gene are LNHDA and SQIVND (reference sequence).

The gene calls are TRBV11-2 and TRBJ2-1; 7 positions agree with TRBD1. CDR1 is SGHAT, CDR2 FQNNGV, per germline. This CDR3 is built from 16 residues. The J segment lost 0 bases and the V segment lost 4 bases, leaving 6 bases of the junction unmatched. The CDR3 loop is CASSSYRGSSYNEQFF. For the CDR3, the DNA is TGTGCCAGCAGCTCCTACAGGGGAAGCTCCTACAATGAGCAGTTCTTC.

DNA for the CDR3: TGCGCCAGCAGCTTCTCCGGGACAGGGGGTTCCACAGATACGCAGTATTTT. It encodes CASSFSGTGGSTDTQYF. The rearrangement uses TRBV5-1 and TRBJ2-3; 11 positions match TRBD1. Trimming took 2 bases from V and 2 from J; bases not matched to a gene: 7. Per germline, CDR1 SGHRS and CDR2 YFSETQ. The CDR3 sequence is 17 residues long.

The gene calls are TRBV4-2 and TRBJ2-5; 9 positions match TRBD1. Germline assignment: CDR1 LGHNA and CDR2 YNFKEQ. The V gene end was trimmed by 0 bases and the J gene end by 5 bases; junction bases not matched to a gene: 1. The CDR3 consists of 14 residues. CDR3 sequence: CASSQDGQGETQYF. The DNA of the CDR3 is TGTGCCAGCAGCCAAGATGGACAGGGGGAGACCCAGTACTTC.

The chain has TRBV9 and TRBJ2-2; 16 bases line up with TRBD2. This CDR3 is 21 amino acids long. V lost 4 bases to trimming and J lost 6 bases; unmatched junction nucleotides: 18. From germline, CDR1 is SGDLS and CDR2 YYNGEE. In DNA form, the CDR3 reads TGTGCCAGCAGCCCCCTCCTCCCGGGACTAGCGGGGGGGCCCGACGCCGGGGAGCTGTTTTTT. Translating gives CASSPLLPGLAGGPDAGELFF.